This T cell receptor beta chain came from a study of identical twins. The CDR3 consists of 13 residues. Between the trimmed V and J ends, which lost 5 bases and 8 bases, there was a span of 15 bases. Germline V gene sequence: CDR1 MDHEN, CDR2 SYDVKM. TCRdb ran MiXCR on the 5' RACE reads and lists one entry per CDR3 protein. This sample has approximately 500,000 distinct CDR3 sequences, with 20% to 30% found just once. These data were also reused for a study on T cells expressing NK-cell markers.

The V gene is TRBV28, the J gene TRBJ1-2, with D possibly matching TRBD1 (6 bases). Sequenced: CD4+ T cells sorted from blood. The source of this sequence is a woman aged 18-29 years in good health. The CDR3 loop is CASSPEGGRGYTF. The CDR3 DNA follows: TGTGCCAGCAGTCCCGAAGGGGGTCGGGGCTACACCTTC.